Presented here are 28 T cell receptor beta chains from one specimen sequenced in a study of blood T cell repertoires in COVID-19. TCRdb's table, derived via immunoSEQ multiplex PCR, lists solely in-frame clones and lacks some. The sample has roughly 200,000 clones, around 80% seen once. Sequencing was carried out using peripheral blood. The receptors were sampled from a man in his sixties or seventies with active or convalescent COVID-19.

The CDR3 nucleotides are TGTGCCGGAGCCGATGAACTTAGCAATCAGCCCCAGCATTTT. This sequence encodes CAGADELSNQPQHF. The rearrangement uses TRBV19 and TRBJ1-5; D gene uncertain. Per the germline V gene, CDR1 is LNHDA and CDR2 is SQIVND (reference sequence). This CDR3 spans 14 amino acids. Trimming shortened V by 11 bases and J by 0 bases, and 14 bases separated the two germline ends.

V is TRBV11-2 and J is TRBJ2-7; D remains ambiguous. The CDR3 runs 14 residues. V was cut by 5 bases and J by 1 base, with 12 bases left in between. Germline CDR1 and CDR2: SGHAT and FQNNGV. CDR3 loop: CASSQAPGSYEQYF. The CDR3 region has the DNA TGTGCCAGCAGCCAAGCCCCAGGTTCCTACGAGCAGTACTTC.

The chain carries TRBV6-2 or TRBV6-3 and TRBJ1-6; TRBD1 aligns across 11 bases. V dropped 6 bases and J dropped 10; count of bases not matched to a gene: 5. The CDR3 is made up of 14 amino acids. Germline V CDR1 and CDR2: MNHEY, SVGEGT. Here the CDR3 reads CASSSGTGGSPLHF. For the CDR3, the DNA is TGTGCCAGCAGCTCCGGGACAGGGGGATCACCCCTCCACTTT.

The chain combines TRBV5-5 with TRBJ2-1; D perhaps matches TRBD2 (6 bases). Trimming shortened V by 2 bases and J by 4 bases, and 13 bases separated the two germline ends. Germline V CDR1 and CDR2: SGHKS, YYEKEE (reference sequence). The CDR3 contains 15 residues. Written as DNA, the CDR3 is TGTGCCAGCAGCTTATCGGGAGATTTTTACAATGAGCAGTTCTTC. Residues: CASSLSGDFYNEQFF.

The genes are TRBV6-4 and TRBJ2-3; 10 nucleotides align to TRBD2. Germline assignment: CDR1 MRHNA and CDR2 SNTAGT. Trimming at V came to 8 bases and at J to 5 bases, leaving 10 bases not matched to a gene. The CDR3 has 15 amino acids. The DNA for the CDR3 is TGTGCCAGCTCCCCAAATAGACTAGCGGGAGATACGCAGTATTTT. It yields the protein CASSPNRLAGDTQYF.

A few counts support this clone. The rearrangement uses TRBV7-9 and TRBJ2-3; D not resolved. CDR1 is SEHNR and CDR2 is FQNEAQ in the germline V gene (reference sequence). Trimming stripped 1 base from V and 0 bases from J, with 8 bases between. This CDR3 comprises 15 residues. The chain's CDR3 is CASSLDGVSTDTQYF. Here the CDR3 DNA reads TGTGCCAGCAGCTTAGACGGAGTTAGCACAGATACGCAGTATTTT.

This chain links TRBV12-5 with TRBJ2-7, with TRBD1 identical over 11 bases. The germline V gene has CDR1 LGHNT and CDR2 FRNRAP. This CDR3 has 19 amino acids. With 1 base clipped from V and 1 base from J, the junction kept 12 bases outside the gene matches. CDR3 amino acids: CASGLGPDRGRWGSYEQYF. The CDR3 DNA reads as TGTGCTAGTGGTTTGGGGCCGGACAGGGGGCGTTGGGGGTCCTACGAGCAGTACTTC.

The table lists this clone with a few counts. V gene TRBV12-5 combines with J gene TRBJ2-3, with 15 bases lining up with TRBD2. CDR3 size: 16 residues. Unmatched junction bases numbered 4, after V lost 5 bases and J lost 4 bases. CDR1 is LGHNT, CDR2 FRNRAP, per germline. DNA of the CDR3: TGTGCTAGTGGTCCCGGACTAGCGGGAGGGCCAGATACGCAGTATTTT. The encoded protein is CASGPGLAGGPDTQYF.

The J gene is TRBJ1-1, the V gene TRBV3-1 (or the pseudogene TRBV3-2); 11 bases agree with TRBD1. V gave up 4 bases and J gave up 3 bases; unmatched junction bases: 10. This CDR3 region has 17 residues. Germline assignment: CDR1 LGHDT and CDR2 YNNKEL (reference sequence). This CDR3 is CASSPRTGGEGYTEAFF. The DNA of the CDR3 is TGTGCCAGCAGCCCCCGGACAGGGGGCGAAGGTTACACTGAAGCTTTCTTT.

The rearrangement uses TRBV29-1 and TRBJ2-1, with D tentatively TRBD2 (5 bases). Trimming removed 7 bases at V and 4 bases at J, with 17 bases between. Germline CDR1 is SQVTM and CDR2 is ANQGSEA. The CDR3 is 14 amino acids. Written as DNA, the CDR3 is TGCAGCGGCGTCCGAGGACTGCGGTACAATGAGCAGTTCTTC. Translation: CSGVRGLRYNEQFF.

This chain uses TRBV7-9 with TRBJ1-3; D not resolved. The CDR3 has 13 residues. V lost 7 bases to trimming and J lost 3 bases, with 10 bases between them. From germline, CDR1 is SEHNR and CDR2 FQNEAQ (reference sequence). In DNA, the CDR3 is TGTGCCAGCACAACCAACAATGGAAACACCATATATTTT. It encodes CASTTNNGNTIYF.

The chain joins TRBV2 to TRBJ1-2; D perhaps matches TRBD1 (6 bases). The CDR3 length is 15 residues. Germline V CDR1 and CDR2: SNHLY, FYNNEI. The V gene lost 0 bases and the J gene lost 6 bases, with 14 bases spanning the gap. The CDR3 region is CASSEAPGGGHGYTF. As DNA, the CDR3 is TGTGCCAGCAGTGAAGCGCCTGGGGGCGGGCATGGCTACACCTTC.

The V and J genes are TRBV9 and TRBJ1-5; possibly TRBD1 for D (6 bases). The CDR3 runs to 15 residues. Looked up from germline, CDR1 is SGDLS and CDR2 is YYNGEE. V was pared by 4 bases and J by 7 bases, with 18 bases between. CDR3 nucleotide sequence: TGTGCCAGCAGCCCGTCAGGGGCAGGAGGACAGCCCCAGCATTTT. It specifies CASSPSGAGGQPQHF.

In this sample, this clone turned up a few times. The sample holds other DNA sequences that translate to the same CDR3. The chain carries TRBV6-5 and TRBJ2-7; D is possibly TRBD1 (10 bases). Germline V lookup: CDR1 MNHEY, CDR2 SVGAGI. Trimming took off 5 bases at V and 4 bases at J, with 18 bases between the two ends. This CDR3 has 15 amino acids. CDR3 in amino acids: CASSPSGTGEYEQYF. The DNA of the CDR3 is TGTGCCAGCAGTCCTAGCGGGACAGGGGAATACGAGCAGTACTTC.

The V call is TRBV11-3, the J call TRBJ2-3, with a weak D call TRBD2 (6 bases). This CDR3 comprises 14 residues. Germline CDR1 is SGHNT and CDR2 is YENEEA. V lost 2 bases, J lost 3 bases, and 9 bases lay in between. The CDR3 DNA follows: TGTGCCAGCAGCTTATCTGGGACTACAGATACGCAGTATTTT. Protein product: CASSLSGTTDTQYF.

This chain uses TRBV9 with TRBJ2-1, with a weak D call TRBD1 (6 bases). This CDR3 is 14 amino acids long. Germline CDR1 reads SGDLS; CDR2 reads YYNGEE. Trimming removed 2 bases from V and 6 bases from J, with 12 bases in between. The CDR3 DNA is TGTGCCAGCAGCGTCCGGGACACATTCAATGAGCAGTTCTTC. It codes for CASSVRDTFNEQFF.

This sequence joins TRBV5-1 and TRBJ2-7; 9 positions match TRBD2. J was trimmed by 3 bases and V by 0 bases; bases with no gene match: 4. The CDR3 has 15 amino acids. Germline V gene lookup returns CDR1 SGHRS and CDR2 YFSETQ. CDR3 loop: CASSLGLAGVYEQYF. The CDR3 coding sequence is TGCGCCAGCAGCTTGGGGTTAGCGGGGGTCTACGAGCAGTACTTC.

This chain uses TRBV4-1 with TRBJ2-1; the match to TRBD2 covers 7 bases. Germline CDR1 and CDR2: MGHRA and YSYEKL. The J segment lost 7 bases and the V segment lost 4 bases, leaving 16 bases of the junction unmatched. This CDR3 is 17 amino acids long. CDR3 bases: TGCGCCAGCAGCCCCTTCTTGGCGGGAGTGGGGAGGAATGAGCAGTTCTTC. Its translation: CASSPFLAGVGRNEQFF.

CDR3 nucleotide sequence: TGTGCCTGGAGTTCCGGGTTCAATGAGCAGTTCTTC. Its translation: CAWSSGFNEQFF. The V gene is TRBV30, the J gene TRBJ2-1; D gene ambiguous. Per germline, CDR1 GTSNPN and CDR2 SVGIG (reference sequence). This CDR3 spans 12 amino acids. V shed 2 bases and J shed 6 bases, with 8 bases lying between them.

The CDR3 DNA reads as TGTGCCAGTAGTCCGGGACAGGGAACCCGGGGTGAGCAGTTCTTC. Translating gives CASSPGQGTRGEQFF. The chain recombines TRBV19 with TRBJ2-1; 9 nucleotides align to TRBD1. Unmatched junction bases numbered 11, after V lost 5 bases and J lost 9 bases. Germline V gives CDR1 LNHDA, CDR2 SQIVND (reference sequence). This CDR3 comprises 15 residues.

This rearrangement joins TRBV12-3 or TRBV12-4 to TRBJ1-1; TRBD1 matches at 8 bases. V dropped 6 bases and J dropped 5; count of bases not matched to a gene: 5. This CDR3 is 13 amino acids long. CDR3 amino acids: CASRDREGTEAFF. The CDR3 region has the DNA TGTGCCAGCAGGGACAGGGAAGGGACTGAAGCTTTCTTT.

The chain joins TRBV10-3 to TRBJ1-4; 9 bases map to TRBD1. Unmatched junction bases numbered 11, after V lost 2 bases and J lost 4 bases. The germline V gene has CDR1 ENHRY and CDR2 SYGVKD. There are 18 residues in the CDR3. The CDR3 bases are TGTGCCATCAGTGAGGTCCTACAGGGGGCCGATGATAATGAAAAACTGTTTTTT. Residues: CAISEVLQGADDNEKLFF.

The CDR3 is CASSLPGADTQYF. DNA of the CDR3: TGTGCCAGCAGCTTGCCAGGGGCAGATACGCAGTATTTT. The chain couples TRBV5-8 to TRBJ2-3, with D perhaps matching TRBD1 (6 bases). Germline V gene data show CDR1 as SGHTS and CDR2 as YDEGEE. V dropped 1 base and J dropped 4 bases, with 7 bases sitting between them. This CDR3 is built from 13 residues.

This chain's CDR3 is CASSIQVNTEAFF. The CDR3 coding sequence is TGTGCCAGCAGTATCCAGGTGAACACTGAAGCTTTCTTT. The rearrangement joins TRBV6-5 to TRBJ1-1; D uncertain. Germline V gene sequence: CDR1 MNHEY, CDR2 SVGAGI. Trimming took 5 bases from V and 0 from J, leaving 7 bases between them. CDR3 length: 13 residues.

This chain links TRBV5-4 with TRBJ2-7; maybe TRBD1 (5 bases). This CDR3 is built from 13 residues. CDR1 is SGHNT and CDR2 is YYREEE in the germline V gene (reference sequence). V dropped 4 bases and J dropped 7 bases, with 15 bases sitting between them. The CDR3: CASSADSPGEQYF. DNA for the CDR3: TGTGCCAGCAGCGCCGACAGCCCCGGGGAGCAGTACTTC.

The V call is TRBV5-1, the J call TRBJ1-3; a possible D gene is TRBD1 (6 bases). Germline CDR1 and CDR2: SGHRS and YFSETQ. The V gene lost 2 bases and the J gene lost 4 bases, with 10 bases spanning the gap. This CDR3 is built from 14 residues. This CDR3 is CASSFTGNGNTIYF. CDR3 DNA: TGCGCCAGCAGCTTTACAGGGAACGGAAACACCATATATTTT. The complete variable domain, with remaining parts taken from reference TRBV5-1 and TRBJ1-3, reads KAGVTQTPRYLIKTRGQQVTLSCSPISGHRSVSWYQQTPGQGLQFLFEYFSETQRNKGNFPGRFSGRQFSNSRSEMNVSTLELGDSALYLCASSFTGNGNTIYFGEGSWLTVV.

The count of this clone is one. The genes are TRBV9 and TRBJ2-1, with 9 bases lining up with TRBD2. V lost 0 bases to trimming and J lost 7 bases; unmatched junction nucleotides: 8. CDR1 is SGDLS, CDR2 YYNGEE, per germline. This CDR3 comprises 16 residues. The CDR3 region is CASSVAGIAGANEQFF. The DNA for the CDR3 is TGTGCCAGCAGCGTAGCTGGGATAGCGGGGGCAAATGAGCAGTTCTTC.

The chain has TRBV21-1 and TRBJ2-1; whether TRBD1, the table's D call, matches the DNA was not checked. TRBV21-1 is termed a pseudogene. The CDR3 has 16 residues. CDR3 nucleotide sequence: TGTGCCAGCAGCAGCCCTGGACAGGGAGGCTCCAATGAGCAGTTCTTC. It yields the protein CASSSPGQGGSNEQFF.